A selection of T cell receptor beta chains follows, all from one sample in a study of blood T cell repertoires in COVID-19. The method was immunoSEQ multiplex PCR; TCRdb's version includes in-frame clones alone and lacks a portion of them. The table records about 190,000 clones, around 79% of them present only once. The material sequenced was peripheral blood. Receptor source: a woman between 50 and 59 years old with acute or convalescent COVID-19. Each CDR3 is given with its conserved first and last residue. Each record gives: CDR3 DNA, CDR3 protein, J gene, clone size, D gene, V gene. A D gene is named only where the DNA matches it firmly. Clone size is stated in some rows and not others, as once, few, many or a class when expanded.

cdr3_nt: TGTGCCAGCAGCGTGGATCCCGGGACACCCTATGGCTACACCTTC
cdr3_aa: CASSVDPGTPYGYTF
j_call: TRBJ1-2
clone_size: .
d_call: .
v_call: TRBV9

cdr3_nt: TGTGCCAGCTCACCAGGACAGGTGGGAGCTTTCTTT
cdr3_aa: CASSPGQVGAFF
j_call: TRBJ1-1
clone_size: .
d_call: TRBD1
v_call: TRBV18

cdr3_nt: TGTGCCAGCAGCACACCAGGGGGCTTAACTGAAGCTTTCTTT
cdr3_aa: CASSTPGGLTEAFF
j_call: TRBJ1-1
clone_size: once
d_call: TRBD1
v_call: TRBV7-2

cdr3_nt: TGTGCCAGCAGTCTGAACCAAGGGGAGGGGTATGGCTACACCTTC
cdr3_aa: CASSLNQGEGYGYTF
j_call: TRBJ1-2
clone_size: .
d_call: .
v_call: TRBV25-1

cdr3_nt: TGCGCCACGTATATGAGCACAGATACGCAGTATTTT
cdr3_aa: CATYMSTDTQYF
j_call: TRBJ2-3
clone_size: .
d_call: .
v_call: TRBV27

cdr3_nt: TGTGCCACCAGTGACACTAGACAGGGGTATCAGCCCCAGCATTTT
cdr3_aa: CATSDTRQGYQPQHF
j_call: TRBJ1-5
clone_size: few
d_call: TRBD1
v_call: TRBV24-1

cdr3_nt: TGCGCCAGCAGCCAAGGGACAGGGTGGGGCTACACCTTC
cdr3_aa: CASSQGTGWGYTF
j_call: TRBJ1-2
clone_size: .
d_call: TRBD1
v_call: TRBV5-1

cdr3_nt: TGTGCCAGCTCGGGACTAGTCACCTCTAATACGCAGTATTTT
cdr3_aa: CASSGLVTSNTQYF
j_call: TRBJ2-3
clone_size: .
d_call: TRBD2
v_call: TRBV19

cdr3_nt: TGTGCCAGCACTGAGACAGGGGTCGGTGAAGCTTTCTTT
cdr3_aa: CASTETGVGEAFF
j_call: TRBJ1-1
clone_size: .
d_call: TRBD1
v_call: TRBV6-6

cdr3_nt: TGTGCCAGCAGTGAAGCGCTTATTGTCATCGGGTTTCGAAACATTCAGTACTTC
cdr3_aa: CASSEALIVIGFRNIQYF
j_call: TRBJ2-4
clone_size: .
d_call: .
v_call: TRBV2

cdr3_nt: TGTGCCAGCAGGGGGGGTCTCGGGAAAACGTACGAGCAGTACTTC
cdr3_aa: CASRGGLGKTYEQYF
j_call: TRBJ2-7
clone_size: .
d_call: .
v_call: TRBV6-5

cdr3_nt: TGTGCCAGCAGCCGTGGACAGGGCGGCTACGAGCAGTACTTC
cdr3_aa: CASSRGQGGYEQYF
j_call: TRBJ2-7
clone_size: .
d_call: TRBD1
v_call: TRBV7-6

cdr3_nt: TGTGCCAGCAGCCCAATTGGACAGGGGTACGAGCAGTACTTC
cdr3_aa: CASSPIGQGYEQYF
j_call: TRBJ2-7
clone_size: .
d_call: TRBD1
v_call: TRBV3-1/TRBV3-2

cdr3_nt: TGCGCCAGCGCCGGGACAGGGGTGCGTGAGCAGTACTTC
cdr3_aa: CASAGTGVREQYF
j_call: TRBJ2-7
clone_size: .
d_call: TRBD1
v_call: TRBV5-1

cdr3_nt: TGTGCCAGCAGTTACGGTCCGCCCCTCCACTTT
cdr3_aa: CASSYGPPLHF
j_call: TRBJ1-6
clone_size: .
d_call: .
v_call: TRBV28

cdr3_nt: TGTGCCAGCAGCCCGCAGACAGGGAACACTGAAGCTTTCTTT
cdr3_aa: CASSPQTGNTEAFF
j_call: TRBJ1-1
clone_size: .
d_call: .
v_call: TRBV11-2

cdr3_nt: TGTGCTAGCAGCGCCGGGACTAGTCTGTCCGATACGCAGTATTTT
cdr3_aa: CASSAGTSLSDTQYF
j_call: TRBJ2-3
clone_size: .
d_call: TRBD2
v_call: TRBV7-7